Listed here are 6 T cell receptor beta chains from one sample, sequenced in a study of cytomegalovirus exposure and HLA in healthy donors. The study ran its PCR with 60 Vbeta and 13 Jbeta primers. Profiling relied on immunoSEQ multiplex PCR, and the TCRdb table lists in-frame clones only, not all of them. The sample lists about 180,000 clones, approximately 80% occurring once. The specimen sequenced was PBMCs. All receptors derive from a girl under 10 years old in good health and CMV-seropositive.

The chain uses TRBV6-6 and TRBJ2-7, with 7 bases identical to TRBD2. The CDR3 has 16 amino acids. CDR1 is MNHNY, CDR2 SVGAGI, per germline (reference sequence). V shed 5 bases, J shed 4 bases, and the junction held 14 bases outside the gene matches. DNA of the CDR3: TGTGCCAGCAGTCATGGCGGGCTAGCGGTAAATTACGAGCAGTACTTC. Its translation is CASSHGGLAVNYEQYF.

CDR3 DNA: TGTGCCAGCAGCTTTACCATAATGGGACAGGGGTCGAGGGAGCAGTACTTC. Protein: CASSFTIMGQGSREQYF. The J gene is TRBJ2-7, the V gene TRBV11-2; 10 nucleotides align to TRBD1. From germline, CDR1 is SGHAT and CDR2 FQNNGV. The ends lost 3 bases at V and 7 bases at J; junction bases unmatched: 15. The CDR3 sequence is 17 residues long.

The genes are TRBV5-5 and TRBJ2-5; D is undetermined. Germline assignment: CDR1 SGHKS and CDR2 YYEKEE (reference sequence). CDR3 size: 14 residues. V lost 0 bases to trimming and J lost 5 bases, with 11 bases between them. The CDR3 sequence is CASSLGNVRETQYF. Here the CDR3 DNA reads TGTGCCAGCAGCTTGGGTAATGTCCGTGAGACCCAGTACTTC.

CDR3 nucleotide sequence: TGTGCCAGCAGGGAAAGAGTGTCCTACGAGCAGTACTTC. This translates into CASRERVSYEQYF. This chain joins TRBV2 and TRBJ2-7; no definite D call. This CDR3 comprises 13 residues. Germline V lookup: CDR1 SNHLY, CDR2 FYNNEI. V was trimmed by 6 bases and J by 1 base, leaving 10 bases between them.

Worth noting for this clone: The CDR3 end shows no conserved phenylalanine or tryptophan, and so a read error is likely. This sequence joins TRBV5-1 and TRBJ2-4; D might be TRBD2 (5 bases). This CDR3 has 17 amino acids. CDR1 SGHRS and CDR2 YFSETQ come from the germline V gene. Trimming pared 1 base from V and 0 bases from J, leaving 14 bases between. CDR3 in amino acids: CASSLRVEGTAKNIQYV. Written as DNA, the CDR3 is TGCGCCAGCAGCTTGAGGGTTGAGGGAACAGCCAAAAACATTCAGTACGTC.

This rearrangement joins TRBV9 to TRBJ2-4, with 10 positions matching TRBD2. This CDR3 comprises 15 residues. Per the germline V gene, CDR1 is SGDLS and CDR2 is YYNGEE. The J segment lost 3 bases and the V segment lost 4 bases, leaving 4 bases of the junction unmatched. The CDR3 coding sequence is TGTGCCAGCAGCAGAGCGGGAGGGCTCAAAAACATTCAGTACTTC. Protein sequence: CASSRAGGLKNIQYF.